This TCR beta chain was profiled in a study of shared clonotypes between healthy human individuals. Clones were sequenced by immunoSEQ multiplex PCR, and TCRdb holds only the in-frame ones, with some missing. Here the sample spans fewer than 1.8 million clones, roughly 98.5% being singletons. The source of this sequence is a man aged 25-40 years in good health. The sequenced sample was naive CD4+ T cells sorted from blood. Subset specified: CD45RA+ positively selected.

The CDR3 DNA sequence: TGCGCCAGCAGTCATATACGAGGCTACACCTTC. Translated, it gives CASSHIRGYTF. The V and J genes are TRBV23-1 and TRBJ1-2; no reliable D call. TRBV23-1 is given ORF status, its function remaining uncertain. V lost 3 bases and J lost 8, with 7 bases in between. This CDR3 contains 11 residues.